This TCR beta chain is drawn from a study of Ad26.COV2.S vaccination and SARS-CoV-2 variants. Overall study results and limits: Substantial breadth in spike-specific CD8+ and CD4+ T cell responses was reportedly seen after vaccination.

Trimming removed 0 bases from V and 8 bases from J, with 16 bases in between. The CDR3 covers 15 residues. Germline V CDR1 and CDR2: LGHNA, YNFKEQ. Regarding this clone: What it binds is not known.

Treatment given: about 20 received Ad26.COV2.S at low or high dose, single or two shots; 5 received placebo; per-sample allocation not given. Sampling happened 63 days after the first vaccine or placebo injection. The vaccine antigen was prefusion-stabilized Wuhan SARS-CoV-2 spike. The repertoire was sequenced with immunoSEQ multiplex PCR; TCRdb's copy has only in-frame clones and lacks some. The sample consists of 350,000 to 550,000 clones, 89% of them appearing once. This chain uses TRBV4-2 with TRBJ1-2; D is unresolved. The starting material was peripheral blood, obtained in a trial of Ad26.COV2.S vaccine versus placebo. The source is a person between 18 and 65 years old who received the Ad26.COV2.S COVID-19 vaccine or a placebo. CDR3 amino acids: CASSQDNGPGQGYTF. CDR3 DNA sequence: TGTGCCAGCAGCCAAGATAACGGACCAGGTCAGGGCTACACCTTC.